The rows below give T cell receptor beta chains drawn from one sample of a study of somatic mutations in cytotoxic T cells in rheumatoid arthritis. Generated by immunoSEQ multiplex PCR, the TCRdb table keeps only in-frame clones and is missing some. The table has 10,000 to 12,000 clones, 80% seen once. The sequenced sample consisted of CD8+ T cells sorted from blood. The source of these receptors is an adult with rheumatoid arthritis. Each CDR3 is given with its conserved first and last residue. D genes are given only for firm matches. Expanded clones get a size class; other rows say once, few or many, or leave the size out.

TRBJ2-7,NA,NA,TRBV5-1,TGCGCCAGCAGCCCCTCAGGACGCTCCTACGAGCAGTACTTC,CASSPSGRSYEQYF
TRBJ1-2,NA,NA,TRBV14,TGTGCCAGCAGCCACGACAACTATGGCTACACCTTC,CASSHDNYGYTF
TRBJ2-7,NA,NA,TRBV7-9,TGTGCCAGCAGCTTATCTGCCTCCTACGAGCAGTACTTC,CASSLSASYEQYF
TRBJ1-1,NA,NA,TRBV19,TGTGCCAGTAGTATAGATCACCTCATGAACACTGAAGCTTTCTTT,CASSIDHLMNTEAFF
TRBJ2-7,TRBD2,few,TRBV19,TGTGCCAGTAGTATAGATGGCCCAGCGGGGACGCGGGAGCAGTACTTC,CASSIDGPAGTREQYF
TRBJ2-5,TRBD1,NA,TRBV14,TGTGCCAGCAGCCAAGATCGACAGGGGGAAATAAGGGAGACCCAGTACTTC,CASSQDRQGEIRETQYF
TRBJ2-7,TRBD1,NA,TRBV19,TGTGCCAGTAGTCCTTCGACAGGGGAGGACGAGCAGTACTTC,CASSPSTGEDEQYF
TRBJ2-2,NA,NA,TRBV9,TGTGCCAGCAGCGTAGGGGGCAACACCGGGGAGCTGTTTTTT,CASSVGGNTGELFF
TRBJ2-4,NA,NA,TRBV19,TGTGCCAGTAGTATCGGGGCCTTAGCCAAAAACATTCAGTACTTC,CASSIGALAKNIQYF
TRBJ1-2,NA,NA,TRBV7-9,TGTGCCAGCAGCCCCCTCCCGACTAACTATGGCTACACCTTC,CASSPLPTNYGYTF
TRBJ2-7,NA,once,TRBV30,TGTGCCTGGAGTGTAGCCGCCAGTATCCGCTACGAGCAGTACTTC,CAWSVAASIRYEQYF
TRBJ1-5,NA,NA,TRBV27,TGTGCCAGCAGTCCCCGGGGGGGCAATCAGCCCCAGCATTTT,CASSPRGGNQPQHF
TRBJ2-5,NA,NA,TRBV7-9,TGTGCCAGCAGCCAGCTAGGGGGGCATGAGACCCAGTACTTC,CASSQLGGHETQYF
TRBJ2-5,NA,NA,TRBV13,TGTGCCAGCAGCTTAGATCCAGGGGGAGGCCAAGAGACCCAGTACTTC,CASSLDPGGGQETQYF
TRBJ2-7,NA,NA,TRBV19,TGTGCCAGTAGTTTTTCTCCTCTCTACGAGCAGTACTTC,CASSFSPLYEQYF
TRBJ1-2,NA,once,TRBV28,TGTGCCAGCAGTTTATGGCCCCCCCCCTCGAACTATGGCTACACCTTC,CASSLWPPPSNYGYTF
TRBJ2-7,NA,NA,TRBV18,TGTGCCAGCTCACTAGACTACGAGCAGTACTTC,CASSLDYEQYF
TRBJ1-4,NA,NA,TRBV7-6,TGTGCCAGCAGCGGCCGACAGGAAAAACTGTTTTTT,CASSGRQEKLFF
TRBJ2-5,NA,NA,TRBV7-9,TGTGCCACCCACGGGGAGACCCAGTACTTC,CATHGETQYF
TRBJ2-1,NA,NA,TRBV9,TGTGCCAGCAGCCCCAACTGGGCATACTACAATGAGCAGTTCTTC,CASSPNWAYYNEQFF
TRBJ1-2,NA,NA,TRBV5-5,TGTGCCAGCAGCTTCTCGGACACTGATTATGGCTACACCTTC,CASSFSDTDYGYTF
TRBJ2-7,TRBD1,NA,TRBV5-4,TGTGCCAGCAGTACCGGGACAGCTTCCTACGAGCAGTACTTC,CASSTGTASYEQYF
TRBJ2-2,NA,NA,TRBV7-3,TGTGCCAGCAGCCTTTATGAGACCGGGGAGCTGTTTTTT,CASSLYETGELFF
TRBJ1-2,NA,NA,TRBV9,TGTGCCAGCAGCGTAGGTTTGGGTCCCAGCGGTGGCTACACCTTC,CASSVGLGPSGGYTF
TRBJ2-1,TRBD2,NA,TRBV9,TGTGCCAGCAGCGGGGGGACTAGCGGCTACAATGAGCAGTTCTTC,CASSGGTSGYNEQFF
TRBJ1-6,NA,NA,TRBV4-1,TGCGCCAGCAGCCGGGCTGATAATTCACCCCTCCACTTT,CASSRADNSPLHF
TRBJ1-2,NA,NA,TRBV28,TGTGCCAGCAGTTTCCGACAGTATTCTAACTATGGCTACACCTTC,CASSFRQYSNYGYTF
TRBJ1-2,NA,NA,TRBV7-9,TGTGCCAGCAGCTTAGGTGCAGGTTCGATAGGGGGCTACACCTTC,CASSLGAGSIGGYTF
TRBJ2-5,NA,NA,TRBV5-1,TGCGCCAGCAGCTTGGGGGGACTCAAACAAGAGACCCAGTACTTC,CASSLGGLKQETQYF
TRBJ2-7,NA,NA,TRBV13,TGTGCCAGCAGCTTAGAGGCTAACGGCCAGTACTCCTACGAGCAGTACTTC,CASSLEANGQYSYEQYF
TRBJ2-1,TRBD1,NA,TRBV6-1,TGTGCCAGCAGTGAAGCCGGGACAGGGGGCAATGAGCAGTTCTTC,CASSEAGTGGNEQFF
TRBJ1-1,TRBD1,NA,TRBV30,TGTGCCTGGACCAACGGACAGGCGGACACTGAAGCTCTCTTT,CAWTNGQADTEALF
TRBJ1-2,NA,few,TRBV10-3,TGTGCCATCAGCAATCCGGTCAACTATGGCTACACCTTC,CAISNPVNYGYTF
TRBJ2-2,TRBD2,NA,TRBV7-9,TGTGCCAGCACCCTTAGCGGGGGCCGGGGCGGGGAGCTGTTTTTT,CASTLSGGRGGELFF
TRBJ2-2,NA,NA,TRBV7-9,TGTGCCAGCAGCTTAGTTGGTGGTCGGGAGCTGTTTTTT,CASSLVGGRELFF
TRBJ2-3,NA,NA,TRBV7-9,TGTGCCAGCAGCTTAGTAGGGGGAAGCACAGATACGCAGTATTTT,CASSLVGGSTDTQYF
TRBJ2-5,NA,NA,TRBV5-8,TGTGCCAGCAGCTTGTGGGGGGTAAAAGAGACCCAGTACTTC,CASSLWGVKETQYF
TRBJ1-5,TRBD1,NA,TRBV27,TGTGCCAGCAGTTTGGGGACAGGGGGGAATCAGCCCCAGCATTTT,CASSLGTGGNQPQHF
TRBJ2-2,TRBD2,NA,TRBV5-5,TGTGCCAGCAGCTTGGGGGGAGGGGCCGGGGAGCTGTTTTTT,CASSLGGGAGELFF
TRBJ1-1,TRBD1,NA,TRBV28,TGTGCCAGCAGCTCCCCCGGGACAGCCGGGACTGAAGCTTTCTTT,CASSSPGTAGTEAFF
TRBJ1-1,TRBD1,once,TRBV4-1,TGCGCCAGCAGCCAATTCCCTGGGGACAGTCTGGGCACTGAAGCTTTCTTT,CASSQFPGDSLGTEAFF
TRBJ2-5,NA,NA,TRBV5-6,TGTGCCAGCAGCGCCTCCCAGACCCAGTACTTC,CASSASQTQYF
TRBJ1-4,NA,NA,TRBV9,TGTGCCAGCAGCAACGTAGGTTTGGGGACGGGTAATGAAAAACTGTTTTTT,CASSNVGLGTGNEKLFF
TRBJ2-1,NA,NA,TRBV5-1,TGCGCCAGCAGCTTTTTTCGACTGGCGAGCTCCTACAATGAGCAGTTCTTC,CASSFFRLASSYNEQFF
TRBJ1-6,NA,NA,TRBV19,TGTGCCAGTAGTAATTGGGGTAATTCACCCCTCCACTTT,CASSNWGNSPLHF
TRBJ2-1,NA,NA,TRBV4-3,TGCGCCAGCAGCCAACTAGGGGCGAAGAATGAGCAGTTCTTC,CASSQLGAKNEQFF
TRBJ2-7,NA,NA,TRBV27,TGTGCCAGCAGTTTCACCCAGGGCATGGGCTACGAGCAGTACTTC,CASSFTQGMGYEQYF
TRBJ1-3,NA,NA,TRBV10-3,TGTGCCATCGTCGGTAAGAGGAGGATCGACTCTGGAAACACCATATATTTT,CAIVGKRRIDSGNTIYF
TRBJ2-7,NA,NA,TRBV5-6,TGTGCCAGCAACCTGGCGGACGAGCAGTACTTC,CASNLADEQYF
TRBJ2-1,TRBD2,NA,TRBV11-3,TGTGCCAGCAGCCCGGGACTAGCGGGGGGGCCGGTGGTTGAGCAGTTCTTC,CASSPGLAGGPVVEQFF
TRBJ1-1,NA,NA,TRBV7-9,TGTGCCAGCAGCACCACAGGGAAAGGGTACTCCACTGAAGCTTTCTTT,CASSTTGKGYSTEAFF
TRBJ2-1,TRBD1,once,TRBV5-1,TGCGCCAGCAGCTCGGCAGGGGGCTACAATGAGCAGTTCTTC,CASSSAGGYNEQFF
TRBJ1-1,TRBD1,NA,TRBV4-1,TGCGCCAGCAGCCCGATACAGGGGGACCTTACATTACACACTGAAGCTTTCTTT,CASSPIQGDLTLHTEAFF
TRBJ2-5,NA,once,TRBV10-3,TGTGCCATCAGTGGTGAAGGACTTGAACAAGAGACCCAGTACTTC,CAISGEGLEQETQYF
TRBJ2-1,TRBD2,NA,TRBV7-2,TGTGCCAGCAGCCCCGGGGTAGCGGGGGGTACCTCAACCTACAATGAGCAGTTCTTC,CASSPGVAGGTSTYNEQFF
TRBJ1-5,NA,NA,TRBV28,TGTGCCAGCAGTAGACGGGCAGGGGTTAATCAGCCCCAGCATTTT,CASSRRAGVNQPQHF
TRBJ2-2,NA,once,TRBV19,TGTGCCAGTAGTATTTCGTCCCAGGGCACCGGGGAGCTGTTTTTT,CASSISSQGTGELFF
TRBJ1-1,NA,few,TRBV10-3,TGTGCCTATTCGGTCGGCACTGAAGCTTTCTTT,CAYSVGTEAFF
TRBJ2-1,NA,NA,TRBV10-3,TGTGCCATCAGTGAGTTTGGGGAGCAATACAATGAGCAGTTCTTC,CAISEFGEQYNEQFF